The clone carrying this T cell receptor (beta chain) has a count of ten or more. The antigen is not known. The time point: newly diagnosed GD, antithyroid drugs for less than 3 months. PBMCs were the source of the RNA used for TCR sequencing. CDR1 is DFQATT and CDR2 is SNEGSKA in the germline V gene (reference sequence). This CDR3 is 17 amino acids long. V lost 0 bases to trimming and J lost 5 bases; unmatched junction nucleotides: 10. This specimen belongs to a study of regulatory T cells in long-lasting Graves disease. Overall study findings and caveats: Sharing of public clonotypes was greater in persistent patients (about 3,000) than in new patients (approximately 940). Small sample size may have lowered accuracy.

Construction of TCR beta libraries relied on iRepertoire HTBI primers and on Arm-PCR targeting CDR3 regions. TCRdb reanalysed the multiplex PCR reads using MiXCR and keeps one entry per CDR3 protein. In the table there are about 240,000 distinct CDR3 sequences, around 21% of which are singletons. The sample here was peripheral blood mononuclear cells (PBMCs), taken at new diagnosis, from a patient treated with antithyroid drugs. The TCR comes from a female donor with Graves disease. V and J are TRBV20-1 and TRBJ2-1, with 10 positions matching TRBD2. The CDR3 here is CSARDPSGLAGDNEQFF. The CDR3 nucleotides read TGCAGTGCTAGAGATCCGTCGGGGCTAGCGGGAGACAATGAGCAGTTCTTC.